Listed below are T cell receptor beta chains from one sample, sequenced in a study of control samples from healthy donors and cancer patients. Generated by immunoSEQ multiplex PCR, the TCRdb table keeps only in-frame clones and is missing some. The sample yields about 85,000 clones, around 92% seen once. The source material was blood. The receptors were sampled from a man in his fifties in good health. Each CDR3 is given with its conserved first and last residue. The D gene is left open where the match is weak. Expanded clones are given a class, and other clones once, few, many or no size at all.

-	TRBV5-1	-	TRBJ2-7	CASSTDRSYEQYF	TGCGCCAGCAGCACGGACCGTTCCTACGAGCAGTACTTC
TRBD2	TRBV11-3	-	TRBJ2-7	CASSLGGGYEQYF	TGTGCCAGCAGCTTAGGGGGGGGCTACGAGCAGTACTTC
-	TRBV29-1	-	TRBJ2-1	CSVEEGTGRDEQFF	TGCAGCGTTGAAGAAGGCACAGGGCGAGATGAGCAGTTCTTC
TRBD1	TRBV14	-	TRBJ2-1	CASSPRDRGLYNEQFF	TGTGCCAGCAGCCCCAGAGACAGGGGGCTTTACAATGAGCAGTTCTTC
-	TRBV7-9	-	TRBJ2-5	CASSLGQTKGQETQYF	TGTGCCAGCAGCTTAGGTCAAACGAAGGGGCAAGAGACCCAGTACTTC
TRBD1	TRBV4-1	few	TRBJ1-2	CASSQDPTGTGDNYGYTF	TGCGCCAGCAGCCAAGACCCGACCGGGACAGGGGACAACTATGGCTACACCTTC
-	TRBV6-1	-	TRBJ1-3	CASSERGRTVSGNTIYF	TGTGCCAGCAGTGAAAGGGGCCGGACCGTCTCTGGAAACACCATATATTTT
TRBD1	TRBV18	-	TRBJ1-1	CASHRGENTEAFF	TGTGCCAGCCACAGGGGGGAGAACACTGAAGCTTTCTTT
TRBD1	TRBV5-1	-	TRBJ1-4	CASSLAGTGGQKLFF	TGCGCCAGCAGCTTGGCCGGGACAGGGGGGCAAAAACTGTTTTTT
TRBD1	TRBV30	-	TRBJ1-2	CAWSVQAGGGGYTF	TGTGCCTGGAGTGTACAGGCAGGGGGCGGTGGCTACACCTTC
-	TRBV5-5	-	TRBJ2-7	CASSLLRVDEQYF	TGTGCCAGCAGCTTGCTTCGGGTCGACGAGCAGTACTTC
TRBD1	TRBV11-3	-	TRBJ1-4	CASSLLGPGQGRNEKLFF	TGTGCCAGCAGCTTACTTGGGCCCGGACAGGGACGGAATGAAAAACTGTTTTTT
-	TRBV6-2/TRBV6-3	-	TRBJ1-5	CASSRDGLLPAQHF	TGTGCCAGCAGCCGAGACGGCCTTCTGCCAGCCCAGCATTTT
-	TRBV5-6	-	TRBJ1-6	CASSLARRNSPLHF	TGTGCCAGCAGCTTGGCCAGGCGGAATTCACCCCTCCACTTT
TRBD1	TRBV4-1	-	TRBJ1-1	CASSQDRGQLNTEAFF	TGCGCCAGCAGCCAAGACCGGGGACAGTTGAACACTGAAGCTTTCTTT
-	TRBV6-1	-	TRBJ1-6	CASSEGTHNSPLHF	TGTGCCAGCAGTGAGGGAACTCATAATTCACCCCTCCACTTT
-	TRBV11-3	-	TRBJ1-2	CASSPDSPNYGYTF	TGTGCCAGCAGCCCGGACAGCCCGAACTATGGCTACACCTTC
-	TRBV30	-	TRBJ2-5	CAWRGTLAKETQYF	TGTGCCTGGAGGGGGACACTGGCCAAGGAGACCCAGTACTTC
-	TRBV7-9	-	TRBJ1-5	CASSLSLGEPQHF	TGTGCCAGCAGCTTATCCCTCGGGGAGCCCCAGCATTTT
TRBD1	TRBV7-9	-	TRBJ1-4	CASSPGQGKKSDEKLFF	TGTGCCAGCAGCCCAGGACAGGGAAAGAAGTCGGACGAAAAACTGTTTTTT
-	TRBV4-2	-	TRBJ1-6	CASSQDNSPLHF	TGTGCCAGCAGCCAAGATAATTCACCCCTCCACTTT
TRBD2	TRBV11-3	-	TRBJ2-7	CASSLGLAVAGGPFHEQYF	TGTGCCAGCAGCTTAGGTCTCGCGGTAGCGGGGGGGCCATTCCACGAGCAGTACTTC